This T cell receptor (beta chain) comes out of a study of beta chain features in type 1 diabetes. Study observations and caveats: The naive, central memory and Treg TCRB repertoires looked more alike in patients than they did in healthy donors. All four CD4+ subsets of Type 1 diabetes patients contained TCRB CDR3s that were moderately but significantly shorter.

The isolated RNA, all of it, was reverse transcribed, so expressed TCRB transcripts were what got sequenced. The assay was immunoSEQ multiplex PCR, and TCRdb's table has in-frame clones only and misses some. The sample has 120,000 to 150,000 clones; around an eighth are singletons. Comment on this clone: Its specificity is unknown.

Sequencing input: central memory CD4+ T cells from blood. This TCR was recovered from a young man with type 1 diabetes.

The DNA of the CDR3 is TGTGCCAGCAGTGTTGGGCGGAGCTCCTACAATGAGCAGTTCTTC. Its translation: CASSVGRSSYNEQFF. The chain carries TRBV25-1 and TRBJ2-1; D remains ambiguous. This CDR3 region has 15 residues. With 4 bases removed from V and 0 bases from J, the gap between germline ends came to 10 bases. CDR1 and CDR2 (germline): MGHDK, SYGVNS.